The rows below give T cell receptor beta chains drawn from one sample of a study of T cell changes during pregnancy in multiple sclerosis. Clones were sequenced by immunoSEQ multiplex PCR, and TCRdb holds only the in-frame ones, with some missing. The repertoire holds just under 45,000 clones, with around 96% as singletons. Sample: peripheral blood, taken in the second trimester of pregnancy. These receptors all come from a female donor with multiple sclerosis, enrolled in a pregnancy study. The CDR3 runs from the conserved cysteine through the conserved F or W. A D gene is named only where the DNA matches it firmly. Only part of the rows carry a size: once, few, many, or a class if the clone is expanded.

-	TRBJ2-7	TRBV27	TRBD1	CASSRQGVLYEQYF
-	TRBJ2-3	TRBV5-1	TRBD2	CASTLDGGASDTQYF
-	TRBJ2-2	TRBV19	TRBD2	CASTLLAGPTGELFF
-	TRBJ2-1	TRBV14	-	CASSPGQALYNEQFF
-	TRBJ2-5	TRBV7-2	TRBD2	CASREIAGKETQYF
-	TRBJ2-7	TRBV29-1	-	CSVEDRAVEQYF
-	TRBJ1-1	TRBV9	-	CASSVPGPNTEAFF
-	TRBJ2-5	TRBV5-1	TRBD1	CASSLRTGGKALQETQYF
-	TRBJ2-5	TRBV2	-	CASIPWEVETQYF
-	TRBJ2-5	TRBV20-1	-	CSARPGGTQYF
-	TRBJ2-3	TRBV13	TRBD2	CASSSRASGGSTDTQYF
-	TRBJ2-1	TRBV11-2	TRBD2	CASSPSGRGYNEQFF
-	TRBJ2-2	TRBV4-1	TRBD2	CASSQPRGGAGELFF
-	TRBJ2-2	TRBV7-3	TRBD2	CATGGGRGTGELFF
-	TRBJ1-1	TRBV10-3	-	CAISESRVEAFF
once	TRBJ2-6	TRBV29-1	-	CSVVASGANVLTF
-	TRBJ2-6	TRBV9	TRBD2	CASSVEISGLAGRPGANVLTF
-	TRBJ1-2	TRBV4-3	-	CASSQGESLKSNYGYTF
-	TRBJ2-1	TRBV30	TRBD2	CAWRGRTSGNNEQFF
-	TRBJ2-5	TRBV5-4	TRBD2	CASSSGLAGEETQYF
-	TRBJ2-4	TRBV5-4	TRBD2	CASSLGLAGPPENIQYF
-	TRBJ2-1	TRBV7-2	TRBD2	CASSLGRGAYNEQFF
-	TRBJ1-2	TRBV5-1	-	CASSLVGAGGGYTF
-	TRBJ2-7	TRBV18	TRBD1	CASSARDRVSYEQYF
once	TRBJ1-5	TRBV2	TRBD1	CASREGRDRVSNQPQHF
-	TRBJ2-2	TRBV19	TRBD2	CASSMGLAVNTGELFF
-	TRBJ2-7	TRBV5-1	TRBD2	CASTGGSGSYEQYF
once	TRBJ2-7	TRBV2	TRBD1	CASSEARDRDRYEQYF